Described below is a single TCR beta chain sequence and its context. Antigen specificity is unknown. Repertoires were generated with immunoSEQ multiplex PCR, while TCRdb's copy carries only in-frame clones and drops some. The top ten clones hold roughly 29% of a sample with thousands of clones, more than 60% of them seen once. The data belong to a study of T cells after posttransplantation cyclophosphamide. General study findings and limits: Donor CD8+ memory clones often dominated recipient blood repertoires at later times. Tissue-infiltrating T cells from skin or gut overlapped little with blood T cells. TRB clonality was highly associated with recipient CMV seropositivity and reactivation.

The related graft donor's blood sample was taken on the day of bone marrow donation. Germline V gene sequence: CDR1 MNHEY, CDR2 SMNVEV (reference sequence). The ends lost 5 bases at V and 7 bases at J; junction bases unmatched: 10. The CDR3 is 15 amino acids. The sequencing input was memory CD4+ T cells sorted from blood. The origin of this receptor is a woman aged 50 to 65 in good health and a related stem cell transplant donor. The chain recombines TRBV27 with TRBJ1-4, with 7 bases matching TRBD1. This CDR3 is CASSVRQGLGEKLFF. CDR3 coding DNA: TGTGCCAGCAGTGTTAGACAGGGTCTTGGTGAAAAACTGTTTTTT.